This entry features one T cell receptor (beta chain) sequence. Assay: immunoSEQ multiplex PCR; the TCRdb copy retains only in-frame clones and omits some. The sample lists about 2.2 million clones, approximately 92% occurring once. The data belong to a study of shared clonotypes between healthy human individuals. The length of the CDR3 is 17 residues. With V trimmed by 5 bases and J by 0 bases, 9 bases remained unmatched. From germline, CDR1 is SGHNT and CDR2 YENEEA. Naive-designated CD8 cells lacked CD45RO, were positively enriched for CCR7, and omitted terminally differentiated effector memory CD45RA+ cells.

The specimen sequenced was naive CD8+ T cells from PBMCs. The rearrangement links TRBV11-3 to TRBJ1-5; 8 bases fit TRBD1. The clonotype comes from a man aged 18 to 35 in good health. Some clones in this sample may be carry-over from other donors' samples. CDR3 amino acids: CASSADRTGYSNQPQHF. The CDR3 DNA follows: TGTGCCAGCAGCGCCGACCGGACAGGGTATAGCAATCAGCCCCAGCATTTT.